A single sample is the source of the 22 T cell receptor beta chains below, sequenced in a study of blood T cell repertoires in COVID-19. Assay: immunoSEQ multiplex PCR; the TCRdb copy retains only in-frame clones and omits some. The sample has about 140,000 clones; roughly 77% are singletons. What was sequenced was peripheral blood. The receptors derive from a man between 60 and 70 years old with acute or convalescent COVID-19.

This clone was counted at least ten times. The rearrangement joins TRBV7-9 to TRBJ1-6; D gene ambiguous. The CDR3 runs 14 residues. The V gene lost 5 bases and the J gene lost 10 bases, with 15 bases spanning the gap. The germline V gene has CDR1 SEHNR and CDR2 FQNEAQ (reference sequence). CDR3 bases: TGTGCCAGCAGCGAGGGCGGGAATGGATCACCCCTCCACTTT. Encoded protein: CASSEGGNGSPLHF.

This clone was recorded many times. The V and J genes are TRBV5-1 and TRBJ1-4; maybe TRBD1 (5 bases). Trimming removed 4 bases at V and 1 base at J, with 8 bases between. In germline, CDR1 is SGHRS, CDR2 YFSETQ. The CDR3 totals 14 residues. CDR3 residues: CASSQDITNEKLFF. The CDR3 DNA reads as TGCGCCAGCAGCCAGGACATAACTAATGAAAAACTGTTTTTT.

The chain combines TRBV5-8 with TRBJ2-3, with TRBD2 identical over 8 bases. This CDR3 comprises 14 residues. J was trimmed by 4 bases and V by 3 bases; bases with no gene match: 4. In germline, CDR1 is SGHTS, CDR2 YDEGEE. The CDR3, as DNA: TGTGCCAGCAGCTCGGGACTAGGTCCAGATACGCAGTATTTT. Translation: CASSSGLGPDTQYF.

This sequence joins TRBV6-6 and TRBJ1-1, with 8 bases identical to TRBD1. V lost 9 bases and J lost 10; bases outside the gene matches: 13. CDR3 size: 13 residues. In germline, CDR1 is MNHNY, CDR2 SVGAGI (reference sequence). The DNA for the CDR3 is TGTGCCAGTTCACGCTTACCCGACAGGGGAGCTTTCTTT. Its translation: CASSRLPDRGAFF.

The chain has TRBV5-4 and TRBJ1-1; 11 bases match TRBD1. Germline assignment: CDR1 SGHNT and CDR2 YYREEE (reference sequence). The CDR3 consists of 15 residues. V trimming: 2 bases; J trimming: 5 bases; junction bases outside the gene matches: 5. The CDR3 spells CASSFPGQGVTEAFF. DNA for the CDR3: TGTGCCAGCAGCTTTCCGGGACAGGGGGTGACTGAAGCTTTCTTT.

V gene TRBV6-6 combines with J gene TRBJ1-1; weak D call: TRBD1 (6 bases). Germline CDR1 reads MNHNY; CDR2 reads SVGAGI (reference sequence). With 8 bases removed from V and 1 base from J, the gap between germline ends came to 14 bases. The CDR3 loop spans 14 amino acids. For the CDR3, the DNA is TGTGCCAGCCGTCCAGGGGCGGGGAACACTGAAGCTTTCTTT. Encoded protein: CASRPGAGNTEAFF.

The chain joins TRBV5-6 to TRBJ2-7; 8 bases map to TRBD1. The CDR3 totals 12 residues. The J segment lost 7 bases and the V segment lost 2 bases, leaving 2 bases of the junction unmatched. In germline, CDR1 is SGHDT, CDR2 YYEEEE. The CDR3 DNA follows: TGTGCCAGCAGCTTCGGGGACAGGGAGCAGTACTTC. It encodes CASSFGDREQYF.

This clone showed up just a few times. Here the CDR3 reads CASSPGTGYPAAYGYTF. The DNA of the CDR3 is TGTGCCAGCAGCCCCGGGACAGGGTACCCAGCGGCCTATGGCTACACCTTC. V usage is TRBV7-9 and J usage is TRBJ1-2; 9 bases map to TRBD1. The CDR3 sequence is 17 residues long. V dropped 5 bases and J dropped 4; count of bases not matched to a gene: 14. Germline CDR1 is SEHNR and CDR2 is FQNEAQ (reference sequence). The full variable domain, in which reference TRBV7-9 and TRBJ1-2 provide the parts outside the CDR3, is DTGVSQNPRHKITKRGQNVTFRCDPISEHNRLYWYRQTLGQGPEFLTYFQNEAQLEKSRLLSDRFSAERPKGSFSTLEIQRTEQGDSAMYLCASSPGTGYPAAYGYTFGSGTRLTVV.

The rearrangement links TRBV28 to TRBJ2-2; D possibly corresponds to TRBD2 (5 bases). The CDR3 loop spans 16 amino acids. V was cut by 6 bases and J by 5 bases, with 19 bases left in between. CDR1 and CDR2 (germline): MDHEN, SYDVKM. The CDR3, as DNA: TGTGCCAGCAGCCTTTCCTCGGCGGGCCGGACCGGGGAGCTGTTTTTT. This sequence encodes CASSLSSAGRTGELFF.

The V call is TRBV29-1, the J call TRBJ2-7, with TRBD1 identical over 9 bases. This CDR3 comprises 12 residues. Germline values: CDR1 SQVTM, CDR2 ANQGSEA. Germline trimming cut 1 base from V and 6 bases from J; bases unmatched to any gene: 1. The CDR3 DNA follows: TGCAGCGTTGAAGCGGACAGGGGCGAGCAGTACTTC. Protein product: CSVEADRGEQYF.

The rearrangement joins TRBV5-1 to TRBJ2-1; 10 positions match TRBD2. The length of the CDR3 is 18 residues. Germline assignment: CDR1 SGHRS and CDR2 YFSETQ. J lost 3 bases, V lost 2 bases, and 11 bases had no gene match. The CDR3 DNA sequence: TGCGCCAGCAGCTTAGGGTCGAAAGGGACTAGCGTCTACAATGAGCAGTTCTTC. This codes for CASSLGSKGTSVYNEQFF.

The chain joins TRBV5-1 to TRBJ2-2; 12 bases match TRBD2. The CDR3 totals 19 residues. The V and J ends lost 2 bases and 4 bases, in that order; junction bases with no gene match: 12. From germline, CDR1 is SGHRS and CDR2 YFSETQ. This CDR3 reads CASSLARLAGGPGTGELFF. In DNA, the CDR3 is TGCGCCAGCAGCTTAGCCCGGCTAGCGGGAGGGCCGGGCACCGGGGAGCTGTTTTTT.

This clone came up once. The chain links TRBV10-2 to TRBJ1-3; perhaps TRBD1 as D (5 bases). Trimming took off 2 bases at V and 4 bases at J, with 9 bases between the two ends. This CDR3 has 14 amino acids. Germline V lookup: CDR1 WSHSY, CDR2 SAAADI. CDR3 protein: CASSEQGLGNTIYF. CDR3 bases: TGCGCCAGCAGTGAGCAGGGCTTAGGAAACACCATATATTTT.

The chain combines TRBV28 with TRBJ1-5; 7 positions agree with TRBD1. CDR1 MDHEN and CDR2 SYDVKM come from the germline V gene. V gave up 4 bases and J gave up 7 bases; unmatched junction bases: 10. CDR3 length equals 15 residues. CDR3 nucleotide sequence: TGTGCCAGCAGTTACCCACGACAGGGAAAACAGCCCCAGCATTTT. The encoded protein is CASSYPRQGKQPQHF.

V is TRBV5-4 and J is TRBJ2-4, with TRBD1 identical over 10 bases. This CDR3 is built from 18 residues. Germline V CDR1 and CDR2: SGHNT, YYREEE (reference sequence). V was pared by 4 bases and J by 8 bases, with 18 bases of the junction left unmatched. CDR3 region: CASSLGTGVGSAKYIQYF. The CDR3 coding sequence is TGTGCCAGCAGCCTGGGGACAGGGGTCGGATCGGCTAAGTACATTCAGTACTTC.

The J gene is TRBJ2-1, the V gene TRBV28; D is unclear. Trimming cost V 2 bases and J 7 bases, with 15 bases left between them. From germline, CDR1 is MDHEN and CDR2 SYDVKM. This CDR3 comprises 15 residues. This CDR3 reads CASSLIAVGVNEQFF. CDR3 DNA: TGTGCCAGCAGTTTAATAGCAGTTGGCGTTAATGAGCAGTTCTTC.

This chain joins TRBV7-9 and TRBJ2-7, with TRBD1 matching over 9 bases. Germline V lookup: CDR1 SEHNR, CDR2 FQNEAQ (reference sequence). V lost 5 bases, J lost 3 bases, and 14 bases stayed unmatched. CDR3 size: 17 residues. CDR3 in DNA: TGTGCCAGCAGCCCAAAGGGACAGGGCAACCCCCGCTACGAGCAGTACTTC. Protein: CASSPKGQGNPRYEQYF.

There are a few counts of this clone. This chain uses TRBV4-1 with TRBJ2-7; TRBD2 agrees at 7 bases. Trimming took 1 base from V and 0 from J; bases not matched to a gene: 9. This CDR3 region has 17 residues. The germline V gene has CDR1 MGHRA and CDR2 YSYEKL. In nucleotides, the CDR3 is TGCGCCAGCAGCCAAGCGGCGGGAGCGGGATTCTCCTACGAGCAGTACTTC. It yields the protein CASSQAAGAGFSYEQYF.

The chain recombines TRBV6-5 with TRBJ2-7, with 12 positions matching TRBD1. CDR1 MNHEY and CDR2 SVGAGI come from the germline V gene. The CDR3 contains 15 residues. The ends lost 5 bases at V and 4 bases at J; junction bases unmatched: 6. CDR3 sequence: CASSTGTGGVYEQYF. The CDR3 DNA is TGTGCCAGCAGTACCGGGACAGGGGGCGTTTACGAGCAGTACTTC.

The chain combines TRBV6-5 with TRBJ2-3; D is possibly TRBD1 (6 bases). The germline gives CDR1 MNHEY, CDR2 SVGAGI. This CDR3 comprises 16 residues. V gave up 4 bases and J gave up 0 bases, with 14 bases separating them. The CDR3 loop reads CASSWQGFSSTDTQYF. The CDR3, as DNA: TGTGCCAGCAGTTGGCAGGGGTTTTCTAGCACAGATACGCAGTATTTT.

This clone was recorded once. V and J are TRBV5-1 and TRBJ2-3, with TRBD2 identical over 12 bases. The germline gives CDR1 SGHRS, CDR2 YFSETQ. This CDR3 is built from 16 residues. J was trimmed by 2 bases and V by 3 bases; bases with no gene match: 4. The CDR3 reads CASSWGLAGITDTQYF. The DNA for the CDR3 is TGCGCCAGCAGCTGGGGACTAGCGGGCATCACAGATACGCAGTATTTT.

The chain carries TRBV5-1 and TRBJ2-7, with 7 bases identical to TRBD2. The CDR3 extends over 15 amino acids. After removal of 1 base from V and 1 base from J, the junction contained 5 bases not matched to a gene. The germline V gene has CDR1 SGHRS and CDR2 YFSETQ. The CDR3 reads CASSLYLAESYEQYF. CDR3 bases: TGCGCCAGCAGCTTGTATCTAGCGGAATCCTACGAGCAGTACTTC.